The 30 T cell receptor beta chains given below trace back to one sample, sequenced in a study of preoperative IRX-2 immunotherapy in early breast cancer. Treatment specified: preoperative locoregional IRX-2 cytokine immunotherapy. Produced via immunoSEQ multiplex PCR; TCRdb's table is partial and in-frame only. This sample has around 40,000 clones, with about 72% found just once. The specimen was tumor tissue, collected after IRX-2 immunotherapy. Receptors were obtained from a human donor with breast cancer.

This clone was seen only once. The rearrangement joins TRBV19 to TRBJ1-3; TRBD1 matches 11 bases. The CDR3 spans 14 residues. Germline assignment: CDR1 LNHDA and CDR2 SQIVND (reference sequence). The V gene end was trimmed by 7 bases and the J gene end by 8 bases; junction bases not matched to a gene: 7. The CDR3 nucleotides read TGTGCCAGTACCTCAGGGACAGGGGGGGACACCATATATTTT. Protein sequence: CASTSGTGGDTIYF. The complete variable domain, with remaining parts taken from reference TRBV19 and TRBJ1-3, reads DGGITQSPKYLFRKEGQNVTLSCEQNLNHDAMYWYRQDPGQGLRLIYYSQIVNDFQKGDIAEGYSVSREKKESFPLTVTSAQKNPTAFYLCASTSGTGGDTIYFGEGSWLTVV.

This clone appeared a single time. The J gene is TRBJ1-6, the V gene TRBV9; D not resolved. CDR1 is SGDLS, CDR2 YYNGEE, per germline. The V end lost 5 bases, the J end lost 2 bases, and 8 bases lay between the germline ends. CDR3 length: 14 amino acids. The CDR3: CASRRVTYNSPLHF. Here the CDR3 DNA reads TGTGCCAGCAGGAGGGTTACCTATAATTCACCCCTCCACTTT.

J is TRBJ2-7 and V is TRBV6-4; TRBD1 matches 8 bases. CDR3 length: 13 residues. V gave up 6 bases and J gave up 5 bases; unmatched junction bases: 6. The germline V gene encodes CDR1 MRHNA and CDR2 SNTAGT. The DNA of the CDR3 is TGTGCCAGCAGACCCGGGACAGGCAACGAGCAGTACTTC. Its protein is CASRPGTGNEQYF.

The count of this clone is one. The chain is built from TRBV5-1 and TRBJ2-2; 7 bases line up with TRBD2. Per germline, CDR1 SGHRS and CDR2 YFSETQ. This CDR3 has 14 amino acids. The J segment lost 5 bases and the V segment lost 6 bases, leaving 7 bases of the junction unmatched. CDR3: CASTTGTTTGELFF. CDR3 bases: TGCGCCAGCACCACCGGGACTACTACCGGGGAGCTGTTTTTT.

V is TRBV19 and J is TRBJ2-5; 9 bases align to TRBD2. This CDR3 has 16 amino acids. Trimming removed 5 bases from V and 2 bases from J; junction bases left unmatched: 9. Per the germline V gene, CDR1 is LNHDA and CDR2 is SQIVND (reference sequence). Written as DNA, the CDR3 is TGTGCCAGTAGTGACCCGCGGGGGGGGTCTCAAGAGACCCAGTACTTC. Amino acids: CASSDPRGGSQETQYF.

This clone was seen once. The rearrangement joins TRBV6-8 to TRBJ1-5, with 7 bases fitting TRBD1. Germline CDR1 is MNHGY and CDR2 is SAAAGT. After removal of 8 bases from V and 7 bases from J, the junction contained 8 bases not matched to a gene. The CDR3 covers 13 residues. The CDR3, as DNA: TGTGCCAGCGTGACAGGGTTTGGCCAGCCCCAGCATTTT. Encoded protein: CASVTGFGQPQHF.

DNA for the CDR3: TGTGCCTGGAGTTGGGGGAACCCCTACGAGCAGTACTTC. Protein sequence: CAWSWGNPYEQYF. The gene calls are TRBV30 and TRBJ2-7; TRBD1 or TRBD2 may be the D gene (5 bases each). Between the trimmed V and J ends, which lost 2 bases and 2 bases, there was a span of 10 bases. The V gene's germline CDR1 is GTSNPN and CDR2 SVGIG (reference sequence). There are 13 residues in the CDR3.

This clone was picked up one time. V gene TRBV19 combines with J gene TRBJ1-1, with D perhaps TRBD1 (5 bases). Per germline, CDR1 LNHDA and CDR2 SQIVND (reference sequence). This CDR3 is built from 16 residues. Between the trimmed V and J ends, which lost 2 bases and 1 base, there was a span of 14 bases. The DNA of the CDR3 is TGTGCCAGTAGTATAAGGGTGGGCAGGGCGAACACTGAAGCTTTCTTT. This sequence encodes CASSIRVGRANTEAFF.

This chain uses TRBV5-1 with TRBJ2-5; 7 bases line up with TRBD2. CDR1 and CDR2 from the germline V gene are SGHRS and YFSETQ. V lost 4 bases to trimming and J lost 4 bases; unmatched junction nucleotides: 10. This CDR3 region has 15 residues. Written as DNA, the CDR3 is TGCGCCAGCAGCCTAGCGGTAGGACTTGGAGAGACCCAGTACTTC. This sequence encodes CASSLAVGLGETQYF.

The chain is built from TRBV29-1 and TRBJ1-1; no firm D call. V gave up 8 bases and J gave up 1 base, with 14 bases separating them. CDR1 SQVTM and CDR2 ANQGSEA come from the germline V gene. The CDR3 extends over 13 amino acids. This chain's CDR3 is CSTMTSSNTEAFF. The DNA of the CDR3 is TGCAGCACCATGACAAGTTCGAACACTGAAGCTTTCTTT.

This clone was seen only a few times. At the DNA level, this CDR3 is encoded by other sequences in the same sample as well. V and J are TRBV6-8 and TRBJ1-6; unclear D gene. Germline CDR1 is MNHGY and CDR2 is SAAAGT. This CDR3 comprises 14 residues. V shed 5 bases and J shed 4 bases, with 9 bases lying between them. CDR3: CASSRTEYNSPLHF. CDR3 nucleotides: TGTGCCAGCAGTCGGACGGAATATAATTCACCCCTCCACTTT.

This chain connects TRBV5-1 to TRBJ1-1, with a tentative D call TRBD1 (6 bases). This CDR3 region has 16 residues. The V and J ends lost 0 bases and 0 bases respectively, with 12 bases between them. The germline V gene encodes CDR1 SGHRS and CDR2 YFSETQ. The CDR3 nucleotides are TGCGCCAGCAGCTTGGCCTTGGACAGCATGAACACTGAAGCTTTCTTT. Its translation: CASSLALDSMNTEAFF.

The chain is built from TRBV19 and TRBJ1-2, with 7 bases identical to TRBD1. Germline V gives CDR1 LNHDA, CDR2 SQIVND (reference sequence). The V segment lost 7 bases and the J segment 8 bases; nucleotides outside the gene matches: 10. There are 13 residues in the CDR3. Here the CDR3 DNA reads TGTGCCAGTAAGGAGGGGGCGGCTTGGGGCTACACCTTC. Translating gives CASKEGAAWGYTF.

The genes are TRBV19 and TRBJ2-3; D gene uncertain. The V end lost 5 bases, the J end lost 4 bases, and 4 bases lay between the germline ends. Germline assignment: CDR1 LNHDA and CDR2 SQIVND (reference sequence). The CDR3 totals 11 residues. This chain's CDR3 is CASSRADTQYF. The CDR3 bases are TGTGCCAGTAGTCGGGCAGATACGCAGTATTTT.

This chain links TRBV9 with TRBJ2-1; maybe TRBD2 (6 bases). Germline-derived CDR1 and CDR2 are SGDLS and YYNGEE. The CDR3 has 13 amino acids. Trimming stripped 8 bases from V and 8 bases from J, with 17 bases between. This CDR3 reads CARQRENLDEQFF. The CDR3 bases are TGTGCCAGGCAACGGGAGAATTTGGATGAGCAGTTCTTC.

The rearrangement joins TRBV7-7 to TRBJ2-7, with D perhaps matching TRBD2 (7 bases). The germline gives CDR1 SSHAT, CDR2 FNYEAQ (reference sequence). V was shortened by 5 bases and J by 4 bases, with 18 bases between the two germline ends. The length of the CDR3 is 15 residues. The CDR3 nucleotides are TGTGCCAGCAGCCAAGAGCGCGGGGGCTCGTACGAGCAGTACTTC. Its translation is CASSQERGGSYEQYF.

This clone appeared a few times. The rearrangement links TRBV11-3 to TRBJ2-3; maybe TRBD1 (6 bases). The CDR3 has 16 amino acids. The germline gives CDR1 SGHNT, CDR2 YENEEA. The V end was cut by 4 bases, the J end by 1 base, with 15 bases between. This chain's CDR3 is CASSWRTARGTDTQYF. The CDR3 DNA sequence: TGTGCCAGCAGCTGGCGGACAGCGAGGGGCACAGATACGCAGTATTTT.

V and J are TRBV28 and TRBJ1-4; TRBD1 matches at 7 bases. Germline V lookup: CDR1 MDHEN, CDR2 SYDVKM. Trimming cost V 4 bases and J 4 bases; bases outside gene matches: 9. CDR3 length: 16 amino acids. Here the CDR3 reads CASSYGKGARNEKLFF. DNA for the CDR3: TGTGCCAGCAGTTATGGAAAGGGGGCACGTAATGAAAAACTGTTTTTT.

V and J are TRBV19 and TRBJ2-7; tentatively, D is TRBD1 (5 bases). V was trimmed by 3 bases and J by 0 bases, leaving 12 bases between them. CDR3 length: 15 residues. CDR1 LNHDA and CDR2 SQIVND come from the germline V gene (reference sequence). The CDR3 DNA reads TGTGCCAGTAGTATGGGGCTGACGTACTCCTACGAGCAGTACTTC. Translation: CASSMGLTYSYEQYF.

The chain is built from TRBV6-7 and TRBJ2-7; TRBD1 matches 10 bases. TRBV6-7 is an ORF; its function is uncertain. This CDR3 contains 13 residues. V lost 6 bases to trimming and J lost 5 bases; unmatched junction nucleotides: 4. Here the CDR3 DNA reads TGTGCCAGCAGGGACAGGGGGTTCCACGAGCAGTACTTC. It encodes CASRDRGFHEQYF.

CDR3 protein: CASRYMVQLREQYF. The CDR3 DNA reads as TGTGCCAGCCGATACATGGTCCAGCTGAGGGAGCAGTACTTC. The J gene is TRBJ2-7, the V gene TRBV6-8; D ambiguous. In germline, CDR1 is MNHGY, CDR2 SAAAGT. The CDR3 runs to 14 residues. Deletions cut 8 bases from V and 7 bases from J, with 21 bases between.

This rearrangement joins TRBV6-8 to TRBJ2-3; tentative D call: TRBD1 (5 bases). The V gene's germline CDR1 is MNHGY and CDR2 SAAAGT. This CDR3 spans 16 amino acids. The V end lost 7 bases, the J end lost 0 bases, and 17 bases lay between the germline ends. The CDR3 is CASTKTGHFSTDTQYF. For the CDR3, the DNA is TGTGCCAGCACCAAGACCGGACATTTTAGCACAGATACGCAGTATTTT.

This clone was counted between two and nine times. The chain recombines TRBV28 with TRBJ2-7; weak D call: TRBD2 (5 bases). The V and J ends lost 7 bases and 3 bases respectively, with 22 bases between them. From germline, CDR1 is MDHEN and CDR2 SYDVKM. This CDR3 comprises 16 residues. CDR3 sequence: CASIPRAGGFDYEQYF. The CDR3 DNA reads as TGTGCCAGCATCCCAAGGGCGGGTGGTTTCGACTACGAGCAGTACTTC.

The rearrangement joins TRBV28 to TRBJ1-4; a possible D gene is TRBD1 (5 bases). This CDR3 comprises 14 residues. Germline values: CDR1 MDHEN, CDR2 SYDVKM. Trimming removed 5 bases from V and 4 bases from J, with 11 bases in between. CDR3 sequence (DNA): TGTGCCAGCAGTCCAGGGCAGTTTAATGAAAAACTGTTTTTT. Amino acid sequence: CASSPGQFNEKLFF.

The chain carries TRBV2 and TRBJ2-3; no definite D call. Germline V gene lookup returns CDR1 SNHLY and CDR2 FYNNEI. Trimming cost V 6 bases and J 2 bases, with 12 bases left between them. This CDR3 is built from 14 residues. The CDR3 nucleotides are TGTGCCAGCAGGAGCCTTCTACCCACAGATACGCAGTATTTT. The encoded protein is CASRSLLPTDTQYF. Combining the CDR3 with reference TRBV2 and TRBJ2-3 gives the whole variable domain EPEVTQTPSHQVTQMGQEVILRCVPISNHLYFYWYRQILGQKVEFLVSFYNNEISEKSEIFDDQFSVERPDGSNFTLKIRSTKLEDSAMYFCASRSLLPTDTQYFGPGTRLTVL.

The rearrangement joins TRBV28 to TRBJ2-7; D assignment may be TRBD1 or TRBD2 (6 bases each). This CDR3 has 14 residues. Germline CDR1 is MDHEN and CDR2 is SYDVKM. Trimming took off 3 bases at V and 2 bases at J, with 11 bases between the two ends. The chain's CDR3 is CASSFGGTTYEQYF. Here the CDR3 DNA reads TGTGCCAGCAGTTTTGGCGGGACAACCTACGAGCAGTACTTC.

This clone was found a few times. CDR3 in DNA: TGTGCCAGCAGCAGACAAGGTGGGGCCAACGTCCTGACTTTC. Protein product: CASSRQGGANVLTF. The chain is built from TRBV6-8 and TRBJ2-6, with D unresolved. This CDR3 spans 14 amino acids. CDR1 MNHGY and CDR2 SAAAGT come from the germline V gene. The ends were cut back, 6 bases at V and 3 bases at J, with 9 bases in the middle.

This chain uses TRBV29-1 with TRBJ2-2; the D gene is possibly TRBD1 (6 bases). This CDR3 spans 13 amino acids. V was cut by 7 bases and J by 7 bases, with 16 bases left in between. Germline assignment: CDR1 SQVTM and CDR2 ANQGSEA. CDR3 amino acids: CSAWTVGIGELFF. The CDR3 nucleotides read TGCAGCGCTTGGACAGTAGGCATCGGGGAGCTGTTTTTT.

The chain carries TRBV5-1 and TRBJ2-2, with D possibly matching TRBD1 (6 bases). Germline loops: CDR1 SGHRS, CDR2 YFSETQ. The CDR3 consists of 15 residues. V dropped 0 bases and J dropped 4 bases, with 10 bases sitting between them. CDR3 coding DNA: TGCGCCAGCAGCTTGGGGGGGCTGAGCACCGGGGAGCTGTTTTTT. Translation: CASSLGGLSTGELFF.

As DNA, the CDR3 is TGTGCCAGCAGTGAAAACAGGTCACCACACTACGAGCAGTACTTC. It yields the protein CASSENRSPHYEQYF. The V call is TRBV22-1, the J call TRBJ2-7; the D call TRBD1 from the table was never checked on the DNA. TRBV22-1 is shown as a pseudogene. The CDR3 sequence is 15 residues long.